This T cell receptor (beta chain) was captured in a study of blood T cells in healthy people across ages. The study, taken as a whole, reports: Across the age range, TCR beta diversity per million T cells fell in a roughly linear way. More naive CD4+ cells and higher diversity marked long-lived donors relative to aged donors. TCR beta diversity tracked closely with naive T cell percentage. It was not possible, with unsorted PBMCs, to conclusively compare naive and antigen-experienced cells.

A second PCR of roughly 6 to 12 cycles used a sample-barcoded 5' primer and a J-beta primer mix. TCRdb analysed the 5' RACE reads with MiXCR anew, one entry per CDR3 protein. The data show 2 million or so distinct CDR3 sequences, with 49% seen just once and about 2.1% held by the top ten. CDR3 length: 14 residues. Germline lookup yields CDR1 MNHEY and CDR2 SMNVEV (reference sequence). V lost 4 bases and J 6 bases, leaving 16 bases between the germline ends. About this clonotype: Its antigen is unknown.

This clonotype was obtained from a woman in her 40s in good health. The specimen was blood. The gene calls are TRBV27 and TRBJ2-7; D perhaps matches TRBD2 (7 bases). CDR3 sequence: CASSYAGAAGEQYF. CDR3 DNA: TGTGCCAGCAGTTACGCGGGGGCGGCAGGCGAGCAGTACTTC.